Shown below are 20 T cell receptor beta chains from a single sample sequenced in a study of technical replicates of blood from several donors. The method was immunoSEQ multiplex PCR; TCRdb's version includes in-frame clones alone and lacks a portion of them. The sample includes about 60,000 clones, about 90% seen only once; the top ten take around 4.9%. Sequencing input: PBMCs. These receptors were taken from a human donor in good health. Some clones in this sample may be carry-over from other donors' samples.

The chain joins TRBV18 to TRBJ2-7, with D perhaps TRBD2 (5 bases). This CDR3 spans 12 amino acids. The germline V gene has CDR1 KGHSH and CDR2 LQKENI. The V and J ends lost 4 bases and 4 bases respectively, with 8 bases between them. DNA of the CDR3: TGTGCCAGCTCACAGACGGGGTACGAGCAGTACTTC. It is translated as CASSQTGYEQYF.

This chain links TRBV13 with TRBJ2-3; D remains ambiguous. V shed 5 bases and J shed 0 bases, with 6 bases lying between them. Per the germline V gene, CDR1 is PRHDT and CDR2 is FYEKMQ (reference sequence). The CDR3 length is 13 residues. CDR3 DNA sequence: TGTGCCAGCAGCAAACTAAGCACAGATACGCAGTATTTT. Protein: CASSKLSTDTQYF.

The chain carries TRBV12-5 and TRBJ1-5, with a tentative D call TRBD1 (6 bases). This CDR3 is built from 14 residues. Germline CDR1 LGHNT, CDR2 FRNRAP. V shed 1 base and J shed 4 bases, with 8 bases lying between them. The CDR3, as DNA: TGTGCTAGTGGTTTGGGGCAGGGGAATCAGCCCCAGCATTTT. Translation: CASGLGQGNQPQHF.

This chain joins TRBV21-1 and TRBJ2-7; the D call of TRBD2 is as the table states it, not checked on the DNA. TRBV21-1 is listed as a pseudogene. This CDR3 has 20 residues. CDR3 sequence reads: CASSKSHPLFTSGSRYEQYF. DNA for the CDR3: TGTGCCAGCAGCAAATCTCACCCCCTCTTCACTAGCGGGAGTCGCTACGAGCAGTACTTC.

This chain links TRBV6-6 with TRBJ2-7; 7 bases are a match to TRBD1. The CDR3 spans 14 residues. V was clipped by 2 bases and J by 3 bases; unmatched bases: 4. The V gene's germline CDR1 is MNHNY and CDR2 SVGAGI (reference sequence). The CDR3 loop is CASSYRDSYYEQYF. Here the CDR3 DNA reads TGTGCCAGCAGTTACCGGGACAGCTACTACGAGCAGTACTTC.

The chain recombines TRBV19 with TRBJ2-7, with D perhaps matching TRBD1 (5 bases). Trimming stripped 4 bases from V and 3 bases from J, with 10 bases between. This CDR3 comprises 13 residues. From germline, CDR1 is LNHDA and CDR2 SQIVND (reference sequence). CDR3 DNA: TGTGCCAGTAGTAGATCTGACAGCTACGAGCAGTACTTC. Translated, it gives CASSRSDSYEQYF.

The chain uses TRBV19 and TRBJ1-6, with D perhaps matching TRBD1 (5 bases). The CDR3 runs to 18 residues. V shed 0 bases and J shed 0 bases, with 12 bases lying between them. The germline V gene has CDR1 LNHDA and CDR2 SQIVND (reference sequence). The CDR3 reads CASSIDFVGGSYNSPLHF. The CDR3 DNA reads TGTGCCAGTAGTATAGATTTCGTCGGGGGCTCCTATAATTCACCCCTCCACTTT.

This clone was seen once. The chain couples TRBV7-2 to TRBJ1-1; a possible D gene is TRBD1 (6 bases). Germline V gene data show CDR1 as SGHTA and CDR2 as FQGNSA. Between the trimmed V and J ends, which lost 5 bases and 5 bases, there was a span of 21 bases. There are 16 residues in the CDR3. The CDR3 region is CASSEGAGVMRTEAFF. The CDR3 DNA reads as TGTGCCAGCAGCGAAGGGGCAGGGGTCATGAGGACTGAAGCTTTCTTT.

As DNA, the CDR3 is TGTGCCAGCAGCTTGGAGGGCAGGGGGCGCGGTGAAAAACTGTTTTTT. Protein product: CASSLEGRGRGEKLFF. The chain recombines TRBV5-5 with TRBJ1-4, with 8 bases fitting TRBD1. This CDR3 region has 16 residues. V was clipped by 0 bases and J by 7 bases; unmatched bases: 8. Germline lookup yields CDR1 SGHKS and CDR2 YYEKEE (reference sequence). The full variable domain, with the rest looked up from reference TRBV5-5 and TRBJ1-4, is DAGVTQSPTHLIKTRGQQVTLRCSPISGHKSVSWYQQVLGQGPQFIFQYYEKEERGRGNFPDRFSARQFPNYSSELNVNALLLGDSALYLCASSLEGRGRGEKLFFGSGTQLSVL.

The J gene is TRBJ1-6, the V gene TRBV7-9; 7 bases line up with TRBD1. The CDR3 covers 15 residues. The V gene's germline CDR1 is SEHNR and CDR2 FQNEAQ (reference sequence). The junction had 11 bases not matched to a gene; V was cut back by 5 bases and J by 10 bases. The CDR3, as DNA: TGTGCCAGCAGCGCTCGTGGACAGGTGTACTCACCCCTCCACTTT. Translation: CASSARGQVYSPLHF.

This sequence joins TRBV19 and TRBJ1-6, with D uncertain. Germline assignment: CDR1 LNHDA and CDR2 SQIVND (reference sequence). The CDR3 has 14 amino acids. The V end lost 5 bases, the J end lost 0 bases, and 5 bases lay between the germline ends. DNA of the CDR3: TGTGCCAGTAGTCAATTCTCCTATAATTCACCCCTCCACTTT. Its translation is CASSQFSYNSPLHF.

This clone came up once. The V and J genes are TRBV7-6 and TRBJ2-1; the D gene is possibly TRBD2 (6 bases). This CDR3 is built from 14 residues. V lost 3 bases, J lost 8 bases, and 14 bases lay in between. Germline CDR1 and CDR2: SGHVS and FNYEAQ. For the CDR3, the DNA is TGTGCCAGCAGCTTCGGGACTCAAGGCGATGAGCAGTTCTTC. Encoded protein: CASSFGTQGDEQFF.

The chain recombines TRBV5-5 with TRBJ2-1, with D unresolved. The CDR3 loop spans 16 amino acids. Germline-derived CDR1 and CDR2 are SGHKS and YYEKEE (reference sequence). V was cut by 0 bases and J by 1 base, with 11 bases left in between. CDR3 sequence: CASSLGSLSSYNEQFF. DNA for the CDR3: TGTGCCAGCAGCTTGGGAAGCCTATCTTCCTACAATGAGCAGTTCTTC.

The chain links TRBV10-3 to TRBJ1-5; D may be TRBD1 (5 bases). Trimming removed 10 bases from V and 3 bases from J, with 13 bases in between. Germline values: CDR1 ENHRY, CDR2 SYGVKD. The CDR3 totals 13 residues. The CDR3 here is CATSGQNNQPQHF. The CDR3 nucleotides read TGTGCCACCTCCGGACAAAACAATCAGCCCCAGCATTTT.

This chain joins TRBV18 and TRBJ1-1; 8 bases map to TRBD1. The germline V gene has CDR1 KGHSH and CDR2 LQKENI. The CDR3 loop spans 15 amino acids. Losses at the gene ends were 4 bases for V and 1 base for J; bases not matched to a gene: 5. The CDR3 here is CASSLDDRGNTEAFF. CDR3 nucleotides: TGTGCCAGCTCACTCGACGACAGGGGGAACACTGAAGCTTTCTTT.

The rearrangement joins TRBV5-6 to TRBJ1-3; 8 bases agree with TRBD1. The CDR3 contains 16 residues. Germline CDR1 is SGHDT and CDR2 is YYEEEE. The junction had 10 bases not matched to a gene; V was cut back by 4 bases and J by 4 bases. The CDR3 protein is CASSPPTGVTGNTIYF. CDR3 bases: TGTGCCAGCAGCCCACCGACAGGGGTAACGGGAAACACCATATATTTT.

CDR3 bases: TGTGCCAGCAGTAGAGGGGGCAACTATGGCTACACCTTC. This codes for CASSRGGNYGYTF. The genes are TRBV9 and TRBJ1-2; 7 bases match TRBD1. The CDR3 is 13 residues long. With V trimmed by 5 bases and J by 2 bases, 3 bases remained unmatched. Germline CDR1 and CDR2: SGDLS and YYNGEE.

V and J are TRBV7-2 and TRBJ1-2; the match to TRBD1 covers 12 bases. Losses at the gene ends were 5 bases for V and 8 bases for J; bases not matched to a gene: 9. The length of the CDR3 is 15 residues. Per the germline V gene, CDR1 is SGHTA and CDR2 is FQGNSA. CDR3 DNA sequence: TGTGCCAGCAGCCGTACGGGACAGGGGGCAAAAGGCTACACCTTC. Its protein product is CASSRTGQGAKGYTF. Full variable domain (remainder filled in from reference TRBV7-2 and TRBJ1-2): GAGVSQSPSNKVTEKGKDVELRCDPISGHTALYWYRQSLGQGLEFLIYFQGNSAPDKSGLPSDRFSAERTGGSVSTLTIQRTQQEDSAVYLCASSRTGQGAKGYTFGSGTRLTVV.

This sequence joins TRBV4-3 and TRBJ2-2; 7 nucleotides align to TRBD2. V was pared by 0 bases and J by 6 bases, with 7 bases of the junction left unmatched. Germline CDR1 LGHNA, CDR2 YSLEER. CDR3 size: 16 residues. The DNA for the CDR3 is TGCGCCAGCAGCCAAGATTGGGCGGGAGTAGCCGGGGAGCTGTTTTTT. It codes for CASSQDWAGVAGELFF.

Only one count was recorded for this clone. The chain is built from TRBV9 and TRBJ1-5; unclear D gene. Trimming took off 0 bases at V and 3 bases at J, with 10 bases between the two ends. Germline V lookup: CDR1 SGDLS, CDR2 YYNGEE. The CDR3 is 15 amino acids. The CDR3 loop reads CASSVGPVVNQPQHF. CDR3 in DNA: TGTGCCAGCAGCGTAGGCCCGGTGGTCAATCAGCCCCAGCATTTT.